This TCR beta chain was obtained from a study of T cell repertoires in aging, cancer and after chemotherapy (dated by TCRdb to the late 2010s). Notes on the research overall: Donors were distributed across six age groups ranging from 30 or younger to 70 or older, with at least three individuals included per group. In total, the full dataset held about 8.8 million TCR reads. The cohort comprised around 220 cancer patients, 90 to 94 with hematological and approximately 120 with solid cancers, plus 95 healthy donors as a reference group. TCR repertoires from healthy donor controls were recorded over periods of several months to years and showed clear clonal overlap between repeated samplings. Peripheral blood TCR beta repertoires from healthy donors and cancer patients were profiled to examine immunoaging and T cell reconstitution after chemotherapy.

Summary of the overall study and its limitations: Compared with age-matched healthy donors, untreated patients with hematological or solid cancers had significantly lower TCR diversity and higher clonality in blood. The authors noted that the repertoire data do not allow conclusions about immunological memory after chemotherapy. In both cancer cohorts, the median generation probability rose over the chemotherapy interval, which suggests that the repertoire was reconstituted through rebound thymic output. In healthy donors, the drop in TCR diversity with age came mainly from a loss of richness, whereas in cancer patients a loss of evenness also played a part.

Multiplex touch-down PCR with a mixed TRB-A/B primer pool was used to amplify rearranged TRB sequences covering the V, D and J segments. Illumina adapters and sample indices were attached to the amplicons through two consecutive PCR reactions run with Phusion HS II polymerase. The amplicons were purified from gel with the NucleoSpin Gel and PCR Clean-up kit and then assessed with Qubit and an Agilent 2100 Bioanalyzer. Sequencing of libraries was carried out on an Illumina MiSeq in 600-cycle, single-indexed, paired-end runs. Under the source paper's analysis protocol: Processing of the TRB sequences was carried out with MiXCR versions 2.12 and 3.0.5. Each unique CDR3 nucleotide sequence counted as one clone, and only productive sequences with at least two reads were retained. Shannon diversity, evenness, clonality (one minus evenness), and alpha-parameterized diversity profiles from alpha 0 to 5 were included as repertoire metrics. The IGoR algorithm was used to calculate generation probabilities of clones in the paired pre- and post-chemotherapy samples. Using fastp at Q25 and MiXCR, TCRdb reprocessed the public reads and kept productive beta chains. Duplicate CDR3 protein sequences are folded into a single record with the most common DNA and genes. TCRdb assigned the V and J calls; the authors' analysis was not used. The sample includes about 11,000 distinct CDR3 sequences, with 20% to 30% observed a single time. Under 2% of the sample belongs to the ten largest clones.

The cysteine opens and the phenylalanine closes a CDR3 of 12 amino acids. Only CDR3 DNA is held: 36 bases, read in frame from base 1. Reading the germline V gene (reference sequence) gives CDR1 SEHNR and CDR2 FQNEAQ. V loses 0 bases, J loses 5 bases, and the germline ends lie 2 bases apart. TCR beta rearrangements were amplified from genomic DNA extracted from peripheral blood rather than from sorted cells or RNA. With respect to this clonotype: The antigen it binds to is not known. One base away there is no much larger clone; base qualities are not given.

Recombination joined TRBV7-9 with TRBJ2-1; the D gene assignment is ambiguous. Input material: blood. The TCR comes from a human donor in good health. The CDR3 reads CASSLANNEQFF. The DNA reads TGTGCCAGCAGCTTAGCCAACAATGAGCAGTTCTTC.